The sequence of this TCR beta chain was determined in a study of T cell responses to AZD1222 COVID-19 vaccine (dated by TCRdb to the early 2020s). Notes on the research overall: AZD1222 recipients whose second dose came at about 4 weeks and those whose second dose came at about 12 weeks were combined into one group, since spike-specific TCR depth and breadth did not differ between the two schedules. Enrollment into the trials was organized by age into subgroups of 18-55, 56-69 and 70-plus years, and those subgroups contained about 150, 27 and 61 TCR-sequenced participants, respectively. A total of 233 trial participants underwent TCR sequencing, of whom roughly 210 had received two doses of AZD1222 and some 25 had received two doses of the MenACWY control vaccine. The study at large found these results: Only five or six AZD1222 recipients were SARS-CoV-2 seropositive at baseline, limiting conclusions about previously exposed vaccinees. After two AZD1222 doses, both the breadth and the depth of spike-specific TCRs were significantly higher than at day 0 and than in MenACWY recipients. Most participants were white British and females outnumbered males, and the authors suggested that clonal diversity may have been underestimated. CD4 TCRs associated with the vaccine covered the entire spike protein, and the dominant responses were in regions 160-218 and 743-854. No day 14 peak-response samples were available, so repertoires were characterized only after the peak T cell response. The 56-69-year group was small, and its depth increase did not reach significance, likely because of low power. Reportedly, almost half of the unique spike-specific TCRs recognized epitopes lying outside the regions that are mutated in the B.1.351 and B.1.1.7 variants.

The CDR3 regions of human TCRbeta chains were analyzed by immunosequencing. The paper's data handling went like this. Repertoire TCRs were checked for matches against a reference library of SARS-CoV-2-specific TCRs that had been generated using the MIRA antigen-specificity platform. Breadth was defined as the fraction of unique TCRs that were SARS-CoV-2-associated. Depth was defined as the fraction of total T cells that were SARS-CoV-2-associated. Using the MIRA data, each spike-specific TCR was assigned both to the spike region to which the TCR was reactive and to a CD4 or CD8 class. Log10-transformed breadth and depth values were compared by one-way ANOVA with Sidak's multiple comparisons tests. TCRdb mirrors the immuneACCESS table, restricted to in-frame sequences. Some clones are absent from its copies; in checked studies, under half trace to an unresolved V gene, and the reason for the others is unknown. V and J calls and clone size are those listed in that table; D and trimming were worked out from the DNA. Within this sample are around 190,000 clones, with 88% of them counted one time only. The ten largest account for approximately 0.5% of the sample.

Reading the label with the study, this specimen's time point is: baseline before first vaccination. Vaccinee samples were obtained from the UK trials COV001 and COV002, which included a single-blind randomized controlled phase 2/3 trial of AZD1222 (ChAdOx1 nCoV-19) in healthy adults. Trial participant PBMC samples were collected at day 0 and day 28 after the second dose for TCRbeta chain sequencing. CDR1 and CDR2, per the germline V gene, are SGHRS and YFSETQ. The CDR3 covers 13 residues, taking in both the cysteine and the phenylalanine. Of the read, only the CDR3 DNA is kept; its 39 bases are in frame from base 1. V was cut back by 4 bases and J by 7 bases, leaving a gap of 14 bases between them. As for this clone: Its antigen is currently not known. No quality values exist for individual bases; no much larger clone is one base distant.

The sample consisted of peripheral blood, taken on day 0 of AZD1222 vaccination. This TCR was recovered from an adult in good health. The chain employs TRBV5-1 and TRBJ1-1; TRBD1 is a weak D gene call, 6 bases matching. The bases read TGCGCCAGCAGCGTGAATACAGGGTTTGAAGCTTTCTTT. Its coded protein is CASSVNTGFEAFF. With the portions outside the CDR3 filled from the reference TRBV5-1 and TRBJ1-1 genes, the complete variable region becomes KAGVTQTPRYLIKTRGQQVTLSCSPISGHRSVSWYQQTPGQGLQFLFEYFSETQRNKGNFPGRFSGRQFSNSRSEMNVSTLELGDSALYLCASSVNTGFEAFFGQGTRLTVV.